Listed here are 15 T cell receptor beta chains from one sample, sequenced in a study of CD8 T cells in ankylosing spondylitis. One entry per CDR3 protein, called by TCRdb with MiXCR from the 5' RACE reads. The table has under 200,000 distinct CDR3 sequences, about 9.9% seen once. The sequencing input was blood, either unsorted or a sorted T cell fraction (not recorded which). These TCRs come from a male donor with ankylosing spondylitis or in good health (not recorded which).

This clonotype has ten or more counts. The chain employs TRBV4-1 and TRBJ2-5, with a weak D call TRBD2 (6 bases). Germline V gene sequence: CDR1 MGHRA, CDR2 YSYEKL. The length of the CDR3 is 15 residues. The ends were cut back, 0 bases at V and 2 bases at J, with 10 bases in the middle. This CDR3 reads CASSQDSAGQETQYF. The CDR3 DNA follows: TGCGCCAGCAGCCAAGATAGCGCGGGACAAGAGACCCAGTACTTC.

This clonotype was picked up a small number of times. This chain connects TRBV29-1 to TRBJ2-2, with D unresolved. Germline lookup yields CDR1 SQVTM and CDR2 ANQGSEA. The CDR3 runs to 16 residues. Trimming removed 0 bases from V and 0 bases from J, with 11 bases in between. The CDR3 region is CSVEDLAAPNTGELFF. The CDR3 bases are TGCAGCGTTGAAGATCTGGCAGCTCCGAACACCGGGGAGCTGTTTTTT.

The V call is TRBV5-1, the J call TRBJ1-1; 11 positions agree with TRBD1. J lost 6 bases, V lost 0 bases, and 7 bases had no gene match. Per the germline V gene, CDR1 is SGHRS and CDR2 is YFSETQ. The CDR3 has 16 residues. The CDR3 reads CASSLEGDRGFAEAFF. Written as DNA, the CDR3 is TGCGCCAGCAGCTTGGAGGGGGACAGGGGGTTCGCTGAAGCTTTCTTT.

The V and J genes are TRBV7-2 and TRBJ1-5; TRBD1 matches at 10 bases. CDR1 is SGHTA and CDR2 is FQGNSA in the germline V gene. V was clipped by 0 bases and J by 5 bases; unmatched bases: 4. The CDR3 is 16 amino acids. The CDR3 protein is CASSLAAGQGDQPQHF. Written as DNA, the CDR3 is TGTGCCAGCAGCTTAGCGGCCGGACAGGGGGATCAGCCCCAGCATTTT.

The V and J genes are TRBV5-1 and TRBJ1-5, with D unclear. Trimming pared 0 bases from V and 3 bases from J, leaving 4 bases between. Germline V CDR1 and CDR2: SGHRS, YFSETQ. The CDR3 is 13 residues long. The chain's CDR3 is CASSLGFNQPQHF. The DNA for the CDR3 is TGCGCCAGCAGCTTGGGATTCAATCAGCCCCAGCATTTT.

This clonotype was found many times. J is TRBJ2-1 and V is TRBV20-1, with 13 bases matching TRBD2. V was pared by 3 bases and J by 6 bases, with 8 bases of the junction left unmatched. The germline CDR1 and CDR2 sequences are DFQATT and SNEGSKA (reference sequence). The CDR3 spans 16 residues. The CDR3, as DNA: TGCAGTGCTAGTGGGGGGGGACTAGCGGGGACCAATGAGCAGTTCTTC. Amino acid sequence: CSASGGGLAGTNEQFF.

This clonotype was recorded a few times. V is TRBV5-6 and J is TRBJ2-7; 7 bases line up with TRBD2. This CDR3 contains 16 residues. Germline loops: CDR1 SGHDT, CDR2 YYEEEE. The V segment lost 4 bases and the J segment 0 bases; nucleotides outside the gene matches: 10. CDR3 coding DNA: TGTGCCAGCAGCACGCAACTAGCGACCAGCTCCTACGAGCAGTACTTC. Encoded protein: CASSTQLATSSYEQYF.

The chain links TRBV13 to TRBJ2-1; 9 nucleotides match TRBD1. Trimming took 4 bases from V and 7 from J; bases not matched to a gene: 8. The CDR3 contains 15 residues. In germline, CDR1 is PRHDT, CDR2 FYEKMQ (reference sequence). The chain's CDR3 is CASSYNTGGLNEQFF. The CDR3 DNA follows: TGTGCCAGCAGCTATAACACAGGGGGCTTGAATGAGCAGTTCTTC.

This clonotype was counted only a few times. V is TRBV4-3 and J is TRBJ1-5; tentative D call: TRBD1 (6 bases). The CDR3 is 15 amino acids. With 3 bases removed from V and 3 bases from J, the gap between germline ends came to 12 bases. The germline CDR1 and CDR2 sequences are LGHNA and YSLEER. The CDR3 bases are TGCGCCAGCAGCCAGGTAACAGGGACCAATCAGCCCCAGCATTTT. Translation gives CASSQVTGTNQPQHF.

Ten or more counts support this clonotype. The V call is TRBV10-1, the J call TRBJ2-3, with D possibly matching TRBD2 (5 bases). The germline CDR1 and CDR2 sequences are WNHNN and SYGVQD (reference sequence). The CDR3 length is 15 residues. Trimming removed 2 bases at V and 2 bases at J, with 11 bases between. The DNA for the CDR3 is TGCGCCAGCAGTGAGGTCGGGAAATCCACAGATACGCAGTATTTT. Its translation: CASSEVGKSTDTQYF.

This clonotype was seen many times. The chain employs TRBV12-3 or TRBV12-4 and TRBJ1-5; D gene unclear. The length of the CDR3 is 12 residues. Trimming cost V 6 bases and J 0 bases, with 3 bases left between them. CDR3 residues: CASSYSNQPQHF. CDR3 coding DNA: TGTGCCAGCAGCTATAGCAATCAGCCCCAGCATTTT.

The rearrangement joins TRBV2 to TRBJ2-7; D gene uncertain. V was clipped by 6 bases and J by 4 bases, with 10 bases between them. Germline CDR1 reads SNHLY; CDR2 reads FYNNEI. This CDR3 has 12 residues. The CDR3 loop reads CASRPGLYEQYF. For the CDR3, the DNA is TGTGCCAGCAGACCCGGGCTTTACGAGCAGTACTTC.

The table lists this clonotype with many counts. This rearrangement joins TRBV7-2 to TRBJ2-3; 9 bases match TRBD2. The V gene end was trimmed by 3 bases and the J gene end by 1 base; junction bases not matched to a gene: 2. Germline CDR1 and CDR2: SGHTA and FQGNSA. There are 15 residues in the CDR3. CDR3 residues: CASSFPSGGTDTQYF. The CDR3 DNA reads as TGTGCCAGCAGCTTCCCTAGCGGGGGCACAGATACGCAGTATTTT.

This chain links TRBV11-2 with TRBJ2-2; no definite D call. This CDR3 contains 14 residues. Germline V gives CDR1 SGHAT, CDR2 FQNNGV. V lost 2 bases and J lost 0, with 4 bases in between. CDR3 DNA sequence: TGTGCCAGCAGCTTACTAACGAACACCGGGGAGCTGTTTTTT. Amino acids: CASSLLTNTGELFF.

The rearrangement links TRBV20-1 to TRBJ2-1; no reliable D call. The germline CDR1 and CDR2 sequences are DFQATT and SNEGSKA (reference sequence). CDR3 length: 17 residues. The chain's CDR3 is CSFCGQAPGYSYNEQFF. CDR3 nucleotide sequence: TGCAGCTTCTGCGGCCAGGCGCCGGGCTACTCCTACAATGAGCAGTTCTTC.